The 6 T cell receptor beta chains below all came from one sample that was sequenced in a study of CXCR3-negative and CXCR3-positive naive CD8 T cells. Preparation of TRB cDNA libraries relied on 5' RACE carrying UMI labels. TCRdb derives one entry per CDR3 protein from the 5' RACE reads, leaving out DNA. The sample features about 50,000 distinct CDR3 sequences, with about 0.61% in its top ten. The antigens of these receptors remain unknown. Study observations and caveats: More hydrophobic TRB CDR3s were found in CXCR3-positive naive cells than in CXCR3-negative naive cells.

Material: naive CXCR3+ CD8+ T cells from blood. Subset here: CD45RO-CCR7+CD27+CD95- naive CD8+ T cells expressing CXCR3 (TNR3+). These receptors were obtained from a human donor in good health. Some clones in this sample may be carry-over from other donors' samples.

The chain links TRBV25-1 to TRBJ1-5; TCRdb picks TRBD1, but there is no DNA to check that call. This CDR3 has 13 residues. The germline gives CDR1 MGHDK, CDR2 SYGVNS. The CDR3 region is CASSVSGTQPQHF.

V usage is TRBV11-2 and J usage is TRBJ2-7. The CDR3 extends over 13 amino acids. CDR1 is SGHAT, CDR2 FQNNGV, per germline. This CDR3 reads CASSLEWTYEQYF. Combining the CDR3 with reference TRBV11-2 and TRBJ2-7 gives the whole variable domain EAGVAQSPRYKIIEKRQSVAFWCNPISGHATLYWYQQILGQGPKLLIQFQNNGVVDDSQLPKDRFSAERLKGVDSTLKIQPAKLEDSAVYLCASSLEWTYEQYFGPGTRLTVT.

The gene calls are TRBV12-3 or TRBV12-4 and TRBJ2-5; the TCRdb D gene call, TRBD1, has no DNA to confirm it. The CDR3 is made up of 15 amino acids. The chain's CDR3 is CASSNPGQGGETQYF.

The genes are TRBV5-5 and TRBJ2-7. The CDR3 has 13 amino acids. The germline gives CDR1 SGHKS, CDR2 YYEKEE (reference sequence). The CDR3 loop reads CASSLFYSYEQYF.

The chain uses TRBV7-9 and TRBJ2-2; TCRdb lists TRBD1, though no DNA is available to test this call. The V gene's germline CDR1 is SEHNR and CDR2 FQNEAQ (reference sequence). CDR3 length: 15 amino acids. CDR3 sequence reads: CASSSRDTDTGELFF.

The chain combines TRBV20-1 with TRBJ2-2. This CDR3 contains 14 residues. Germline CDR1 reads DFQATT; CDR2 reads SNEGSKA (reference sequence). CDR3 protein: CSARMLAGTGELFF.